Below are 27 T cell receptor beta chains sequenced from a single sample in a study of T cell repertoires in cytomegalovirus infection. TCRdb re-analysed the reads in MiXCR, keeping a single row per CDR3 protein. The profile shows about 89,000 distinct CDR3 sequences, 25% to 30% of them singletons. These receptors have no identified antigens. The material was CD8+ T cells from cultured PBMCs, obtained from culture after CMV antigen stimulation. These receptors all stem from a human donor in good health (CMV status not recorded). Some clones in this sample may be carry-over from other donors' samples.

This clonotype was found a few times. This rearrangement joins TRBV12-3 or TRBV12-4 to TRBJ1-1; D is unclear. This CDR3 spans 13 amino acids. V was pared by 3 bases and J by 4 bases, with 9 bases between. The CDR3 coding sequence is TGTGCCAGCAGTTTCCGGGGAGGCACTGAAGCTTTCTTT. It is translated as CASSFRGGTEAFF.

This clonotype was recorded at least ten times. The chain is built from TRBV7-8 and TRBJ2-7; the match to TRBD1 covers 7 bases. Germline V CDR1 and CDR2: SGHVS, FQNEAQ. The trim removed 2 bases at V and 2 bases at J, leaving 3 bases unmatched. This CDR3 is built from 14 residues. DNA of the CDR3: TGTGCCAGCAGCTTATTGCAGGGGGCCTACGAGCAGTACTTC. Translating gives CASSLLQGAYEQYF.

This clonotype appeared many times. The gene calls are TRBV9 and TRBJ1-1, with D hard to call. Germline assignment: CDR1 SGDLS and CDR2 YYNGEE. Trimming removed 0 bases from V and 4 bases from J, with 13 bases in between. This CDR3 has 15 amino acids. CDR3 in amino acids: CASSVDPGRATEAFF. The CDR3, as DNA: TGTGCCAGCAGCGTAGACCCCGGGAGGGCCACTGAAGCTTTCTTT.

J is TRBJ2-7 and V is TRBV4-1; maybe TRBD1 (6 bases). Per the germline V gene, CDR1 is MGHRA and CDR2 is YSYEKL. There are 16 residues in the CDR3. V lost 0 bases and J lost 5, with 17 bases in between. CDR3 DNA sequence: TGCGCCAGCAGCCAAGATAACGGCCAGGGGTGGGACGAGCAGTACTTC. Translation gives CASSQDNGQGWDEQYF.

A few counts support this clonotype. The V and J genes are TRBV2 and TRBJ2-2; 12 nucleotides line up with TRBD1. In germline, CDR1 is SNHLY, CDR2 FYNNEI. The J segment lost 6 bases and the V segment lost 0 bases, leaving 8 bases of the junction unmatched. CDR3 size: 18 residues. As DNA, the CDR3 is TGTGCCAGCAGTGAAGCGCTTCTAGGGACAGGGGGCTCCGGGGAGCTGTTTTTT. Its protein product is CASSEALLGTGGSGELFF. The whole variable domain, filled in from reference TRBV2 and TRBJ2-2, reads EPEVTQTPSHQVTQMGQEVILRCVPISNHLYFYWYRQILGQKVEFLVSFYNNEISEKSEIFDDQFSVERPDGSNFTLKIRSTKLEDSAMYFCASSEALLGTGGSGELFFGEGSRLTVL.

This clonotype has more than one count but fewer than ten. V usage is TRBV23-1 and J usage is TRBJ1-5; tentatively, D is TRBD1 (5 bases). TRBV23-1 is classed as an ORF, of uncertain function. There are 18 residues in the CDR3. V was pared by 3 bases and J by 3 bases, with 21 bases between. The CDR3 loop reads CASSHQGSPRGDNQPQHF. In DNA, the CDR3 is TGCGCCAGCAGTCACCAGGGTTCCCCCCGTGGAGACAATCAGCCCCAGCATTTT.

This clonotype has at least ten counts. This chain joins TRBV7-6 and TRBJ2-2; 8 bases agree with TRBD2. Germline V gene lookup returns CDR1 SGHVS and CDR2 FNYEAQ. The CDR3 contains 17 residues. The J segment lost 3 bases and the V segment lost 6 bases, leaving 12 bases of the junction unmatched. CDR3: CASSYLGPAGDTGELFF. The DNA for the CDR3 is TGTGCCAGCAGTTACCTTGGCCCAGCGGGGGACACCGGGGAGCTGTTTTTT. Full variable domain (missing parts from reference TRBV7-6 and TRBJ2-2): GAGVSQSPRYKVTKRGQDVALRCDPISGHVSLYWYRQALGQGPEFLTYFNYEAQQDKSGLPNDRFSAERPEGSISTLTIQRTEQRDSAMYRCASSYLGPAGDTGELFFGEGSRLTVL.

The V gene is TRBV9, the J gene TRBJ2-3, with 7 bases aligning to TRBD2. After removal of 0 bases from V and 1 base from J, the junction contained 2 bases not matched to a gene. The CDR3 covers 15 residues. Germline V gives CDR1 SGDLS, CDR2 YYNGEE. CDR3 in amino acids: CASSVVTSGTDTQYF. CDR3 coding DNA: TGTGCCAGCAGCGTAGTAACTAGCGGCACAGATACGCAGTATTTT. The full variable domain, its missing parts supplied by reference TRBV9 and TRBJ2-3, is DSGVTQTPKHLITATGQRVTLRCSPRSGDLSVYWYQQSLDQGLQFLIQYYNGEERAKGNILERFSAQQFPDLHSELNLSSLELGDSALYFCASSVVTSGTDTQYFGPGTRLTVL.

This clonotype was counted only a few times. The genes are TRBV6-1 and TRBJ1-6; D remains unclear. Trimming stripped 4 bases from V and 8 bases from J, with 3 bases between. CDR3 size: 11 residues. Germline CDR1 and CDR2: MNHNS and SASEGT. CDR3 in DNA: TGTGCCAGCAGTGGCGATTCACCCCTCCACTTT. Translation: CASSGDSPLHF.

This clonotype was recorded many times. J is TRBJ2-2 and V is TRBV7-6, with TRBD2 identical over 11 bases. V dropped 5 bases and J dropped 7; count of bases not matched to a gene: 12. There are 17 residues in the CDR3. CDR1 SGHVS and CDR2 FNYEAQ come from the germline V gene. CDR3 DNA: TGTGCCAGCAGCACGATAGCGGGGGGGCCTTCGAGCGGGGAGCTGTTTTTT. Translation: CASSTIAGGPSSGELFF.

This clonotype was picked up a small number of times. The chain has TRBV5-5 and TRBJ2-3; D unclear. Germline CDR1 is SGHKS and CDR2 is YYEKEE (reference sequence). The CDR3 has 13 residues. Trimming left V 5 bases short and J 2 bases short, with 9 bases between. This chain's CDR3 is CASSSDVTDTQYF. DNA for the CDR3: TGTGCCAGCAGTTCCGATGTCACAGATACGCAGTATTTT.

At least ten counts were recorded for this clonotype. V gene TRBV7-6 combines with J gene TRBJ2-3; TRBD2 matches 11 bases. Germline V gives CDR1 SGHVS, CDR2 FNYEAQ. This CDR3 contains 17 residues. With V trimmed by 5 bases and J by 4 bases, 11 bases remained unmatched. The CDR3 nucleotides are TGTGCCAGCAGCCCTAGCGATAGCGGGGGGGCCTCAGATACGCAGTATTTT. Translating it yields CASSPSDSGGASDTQYF. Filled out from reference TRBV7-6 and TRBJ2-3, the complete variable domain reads GAGVSQSPRYKVTKRGQDVALRCDPISGHVSLYWYRQALGQGPEFLTYFNYEAQQDKSGLPNDRFSAERPEGSISTLTIQRTEQRDSAMYRCASSPSDSGGASDTQYFGPGTRLTVL.

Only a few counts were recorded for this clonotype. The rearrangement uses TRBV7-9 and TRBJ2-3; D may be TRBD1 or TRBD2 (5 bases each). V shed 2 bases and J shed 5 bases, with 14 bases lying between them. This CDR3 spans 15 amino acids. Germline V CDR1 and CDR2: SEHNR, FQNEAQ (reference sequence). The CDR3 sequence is CASSLIQGRGDTQYF. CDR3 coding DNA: TGTGCCAGCAGCTTAATCCAGGGCCGGGGAGATACGCAGTATTTT.

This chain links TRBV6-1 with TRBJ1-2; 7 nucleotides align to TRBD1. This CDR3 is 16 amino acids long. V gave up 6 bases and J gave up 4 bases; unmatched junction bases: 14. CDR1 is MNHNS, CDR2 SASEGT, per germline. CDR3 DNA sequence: TGTGCCAGCAGCCCCACCGGAGGGGGCCTTCCCTATGGCTACACCTTC. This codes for CASSPTGGGLPYGYTF.

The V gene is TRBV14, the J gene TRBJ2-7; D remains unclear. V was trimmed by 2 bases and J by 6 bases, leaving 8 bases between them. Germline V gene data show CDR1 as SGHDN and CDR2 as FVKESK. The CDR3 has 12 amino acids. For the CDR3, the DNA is TGTGCCAGCAGCCAAATTTTATTCGAGCAGTACTTC. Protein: CASSQILFEQYF. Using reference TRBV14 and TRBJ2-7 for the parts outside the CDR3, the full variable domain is EAGVTQFPSHSVIEKGQTVTLRCDPISGHDNLYWYRRVMGKEIKFLLHFVKESKQDESGMPNNRFLAERTGGTYSTLKVQPAELEDSGVYFCASSQILFEQYFGPGTRLTVT.

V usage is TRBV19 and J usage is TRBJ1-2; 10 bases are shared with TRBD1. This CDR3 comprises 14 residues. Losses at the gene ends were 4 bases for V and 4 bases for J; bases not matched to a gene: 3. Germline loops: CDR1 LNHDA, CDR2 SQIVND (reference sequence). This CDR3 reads CASSNRDRGYGYTF. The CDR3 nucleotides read TGTGCCAGTAGTAACCGGGACAGGGGCTATGGCTACACCTTC. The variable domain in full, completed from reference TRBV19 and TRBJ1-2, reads DGGITQSPKYLFRKEGQNVTLSCEQNLNHDAMYWYRQDPGQGLRLIYYSQIVNDFQKGDIAEGYSVSREKKESFPLTVTSAQKNPTAFYLCASSNRDRGYGYTFGSGTRLTVV.

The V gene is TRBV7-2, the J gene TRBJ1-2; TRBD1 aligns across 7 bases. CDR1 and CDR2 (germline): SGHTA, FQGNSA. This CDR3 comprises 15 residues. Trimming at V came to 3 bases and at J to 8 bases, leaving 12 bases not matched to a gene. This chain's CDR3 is CASSLLRDRWEGYTF. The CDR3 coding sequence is TGTGCCAGCAGCTTGCTCAGGGACAGATGGGAGGGCTACACCTTC.

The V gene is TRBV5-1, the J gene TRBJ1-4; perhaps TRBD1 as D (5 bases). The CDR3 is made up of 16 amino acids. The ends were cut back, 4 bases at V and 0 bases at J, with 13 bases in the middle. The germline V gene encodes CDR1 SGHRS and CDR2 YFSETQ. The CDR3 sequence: CASSVSDTSTNEKLFF. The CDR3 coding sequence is TGCGCCAGCAGCGTCTCGGACACCTCAACTAATGAAAAACTGTTTTTT. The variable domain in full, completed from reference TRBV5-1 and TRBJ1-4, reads KAGVTQTPRYLIKTRGQQVTLSCSPISGHRSVSWYQQTPGQGLQFLFEYFSETQRNKGNFPGRFSGRQFSNSRSEMNVSTLELGDSALYLCASSVSDTSTNEKLFFGSGTQLSVL.

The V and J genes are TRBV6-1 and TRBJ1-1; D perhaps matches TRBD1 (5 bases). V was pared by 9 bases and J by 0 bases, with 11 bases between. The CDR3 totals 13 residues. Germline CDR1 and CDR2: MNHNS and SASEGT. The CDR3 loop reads CASEGDMNTEAFF. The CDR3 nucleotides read TGTGCCAGTGAAGGGGATATGAACACTGAAGCTTTCTTT.

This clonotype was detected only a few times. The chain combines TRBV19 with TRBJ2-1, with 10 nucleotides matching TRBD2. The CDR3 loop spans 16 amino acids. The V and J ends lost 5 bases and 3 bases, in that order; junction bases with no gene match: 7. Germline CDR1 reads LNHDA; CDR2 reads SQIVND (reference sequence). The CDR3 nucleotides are TGTGCCAGTAGTCTAATACTAGCGGGGTACTACAATGAGCAGTTCTTC. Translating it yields CASSLILAGYYNEQFF.

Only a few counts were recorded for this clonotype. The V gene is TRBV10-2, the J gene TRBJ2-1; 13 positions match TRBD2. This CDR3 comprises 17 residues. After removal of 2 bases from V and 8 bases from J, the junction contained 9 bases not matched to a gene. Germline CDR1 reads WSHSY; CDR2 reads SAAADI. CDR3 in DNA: TGCGCCAGCAGTGAGACCTACACTAGCGGGGGGGTCGATGAGCAGTTCTTC. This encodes CASSETYTSGGVDEQFF.

The CDR3 here is CASSQGDGRVYLEGTYNEQFF. In nucleotides, the CDR3 is TGTGCCAGTAGTCAAGGCGATGGCAGGGTCTATCTCGAAGGAACCTACAATGAGCAGTTCTTC. The V gene is TRBV19, the J gene TRBJ2-1, with a tentative D call TRBD1 (5 bases). The V end lost 5 bases, the J end lost 2 bases, and 31 bases lay between the germline ends. The length of the CDR3 is 21 residues. CDR1 and CDR2 from the germline V gene are LNHDA and SQIVND (reference sequence).

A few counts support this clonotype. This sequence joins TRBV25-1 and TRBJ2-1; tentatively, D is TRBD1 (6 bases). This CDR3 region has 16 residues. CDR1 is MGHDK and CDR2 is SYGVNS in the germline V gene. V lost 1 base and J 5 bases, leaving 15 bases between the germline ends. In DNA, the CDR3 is TGTGCCAGCAGTGAATCTACTAGGACAGTAGACAATGAGCAGTTCTTC. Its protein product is CASSESTRTVDNEQFF.

The chain's CDR3 is CASSPRTSGEETQYF. Here the CDR3 DNA reads TGTGCCAGCAGCCCCCGGACTAGCGGGGAGGAGACCCAGTACTTC. The chain has TRBV7-6 and TRBJ2-5; 12 bases map to TRBD2. The germline V gene has CDR1 SGHVS and CDR2 FNYEAQ. The V segment lost 5 bases and the J segment 5 bases; nucleotides outside the gene matches: 6. This CDR3 contains 15 residues.

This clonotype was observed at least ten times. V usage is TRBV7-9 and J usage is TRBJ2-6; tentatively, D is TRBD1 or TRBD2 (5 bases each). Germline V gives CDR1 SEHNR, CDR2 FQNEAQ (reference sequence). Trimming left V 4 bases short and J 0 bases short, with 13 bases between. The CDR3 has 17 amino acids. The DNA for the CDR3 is TGTGCCAGCAGCTCCCGGGACGCTAGCTCTGGGGCCAACGTCCTGACTTTC. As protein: CASSSRDASSGANVLTF. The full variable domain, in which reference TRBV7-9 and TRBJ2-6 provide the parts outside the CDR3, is DTGVSQNPRHKITKRGQNVTFRCDPISEHNRLYWYRQTLGQGPEFLTYFQNEAQLEKSRLLSDRFSAERPKGSFSTLEIQRTEQGDSAMYLCASSSRDASSGANVLTFGAGSRLTVL.

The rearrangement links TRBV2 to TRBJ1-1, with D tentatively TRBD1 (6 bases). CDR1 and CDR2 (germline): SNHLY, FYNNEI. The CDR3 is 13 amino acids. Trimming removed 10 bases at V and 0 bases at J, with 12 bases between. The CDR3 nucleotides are TGTGCCACCTCCTGGACAGTGAACACTGAAGCTTTCTTT. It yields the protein CATSWTVNTEAFF.

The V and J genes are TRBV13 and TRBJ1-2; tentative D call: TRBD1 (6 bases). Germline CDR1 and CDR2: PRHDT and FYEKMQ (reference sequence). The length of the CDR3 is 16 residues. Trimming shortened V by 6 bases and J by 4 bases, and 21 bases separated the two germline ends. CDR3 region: CASSISSDSESYGYTF. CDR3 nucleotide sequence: TGTGCCAGCAGTATTTCCTCGGACAGTGAAAGCTATGGCTACACCTTC.